This T cell receptor (beta chain) was captured by sequencing in a study of post-analysis software for immune sequencing data. Overall study: Patients with relapsing-remitting, secondary progressive and progressive-relapsing multiple sclerosis courses were all represented. Points from the study as a whole: Patients showed TRBV5-6, TRBV5-1 and TRBV20-1 among a handful of TRBV segments more frequent than in controls. Batch-matched samples strongly co-clustered by F measure.

This clonotype appeared many times. The antigen is unknown. Each TCR beta cDNA library carried unique molecular identifiers. TCRdb reprocessed the PCR reads via MiXCR and lists one record per CDR3 protein. The sample has some 450,000 distinct CDR3 sequences, less than 45% seen once. Germline trimming cut 7 bases from V and 3 bases from J; bases unmatched to any gene: 4. This CDR3 comprises 13 residues. The germline V gene has CDR1 SQVTM and CDR2 ANQGSEA. This receptor was obtained from a girl between 5 and 17 years old with multiple sclerosis. The chain recombines TRBV29-1 with TRBJ2-1, with 9 nucleotides matching TRBD1. The sample consisted of blood. DNA of the CDR3: TGCAGCGGCTGGACAGGGGACTACAATGAGCAGTTCTTC. This sequence encodes CSGWTGDYNEQFF.